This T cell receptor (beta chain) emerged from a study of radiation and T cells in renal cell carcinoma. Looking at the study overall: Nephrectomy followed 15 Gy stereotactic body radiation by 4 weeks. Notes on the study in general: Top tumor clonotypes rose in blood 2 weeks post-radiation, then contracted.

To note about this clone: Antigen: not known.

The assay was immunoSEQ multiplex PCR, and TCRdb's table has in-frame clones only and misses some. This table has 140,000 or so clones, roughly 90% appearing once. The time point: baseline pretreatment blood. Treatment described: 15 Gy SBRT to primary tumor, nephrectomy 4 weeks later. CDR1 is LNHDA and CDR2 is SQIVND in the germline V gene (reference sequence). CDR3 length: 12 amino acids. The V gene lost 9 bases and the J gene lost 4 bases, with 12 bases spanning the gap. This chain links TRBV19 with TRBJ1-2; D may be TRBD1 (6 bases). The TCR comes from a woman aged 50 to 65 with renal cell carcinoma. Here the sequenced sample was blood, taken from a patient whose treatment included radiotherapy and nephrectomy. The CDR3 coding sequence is TGTGCCAGCAGGGACACCAGCTATGGCTACACCTTC. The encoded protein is CASRDTSYGYTF. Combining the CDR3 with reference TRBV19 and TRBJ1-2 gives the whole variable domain DGGITQSPKYLFRKEGQNVTLSCEQNLNHDAMYWYRQDPGQGLRLIYYSQIVNDFQKGDIAEGYSVSREKKESFPLTVTSAQKNPTAFYLCASRDTSYGYTFGSGTRLTVV.